Each of the 2 T cell receptor beta chains below was sequenced from the same sample in a study of shared clonotypes between healthy human individuals. Method: immunoSEQ multiplex PCR; TCRdb's copy keeps in-frame clones and lacks some. The repertoire consists of millions of clones, with roughly 91% occurring once and the leading ten covering about 1.5%. Terminally differentiated effector memory CD45RA+ cells were excluded from the naive CD8 cells, which were CD45RO-negative and positively selected for CCR7. The specimen was naive CD8+ T cells from PBMCs. These receptors all come from a man aged 18 to 29 in good health. Some clones in this sample may be carry-over from other donors' samples.

In this sample, this clone turned up a few times. This chain uses TRBV28 with TRBJ1-1; unclear D gene. The V end was cut by 8 bases, the J end by 2 bases, with 6 bases between. CDR3 length: 11 amino acids. The germline gives CDR1 MDHEN, CDR2 SYDVKM. The CDR3: CASVGNTEAFF. The DNA for the CDR3 is TGTGCCAGCGTGGGCAACACTGAAGCTTTCTTT.

The chain combines TRBV25-1 with TRBJ2-7, with 8 bases lining up with TRBD1. Germline V gene lookup returns CDR1 MGHDK and CDR2 SYGVNS. The CDR3 is 14 amino acids. V lost 3 bases, J lost 5 bases, and 6 bases stayed unmatched. CDR3 in amino acids: CASSDREQGDEQYF. As DNA, the CDR3 is TGTGCCAGCAGTGACAGGGAACAGGGGGACGAGCAGTACTTC.